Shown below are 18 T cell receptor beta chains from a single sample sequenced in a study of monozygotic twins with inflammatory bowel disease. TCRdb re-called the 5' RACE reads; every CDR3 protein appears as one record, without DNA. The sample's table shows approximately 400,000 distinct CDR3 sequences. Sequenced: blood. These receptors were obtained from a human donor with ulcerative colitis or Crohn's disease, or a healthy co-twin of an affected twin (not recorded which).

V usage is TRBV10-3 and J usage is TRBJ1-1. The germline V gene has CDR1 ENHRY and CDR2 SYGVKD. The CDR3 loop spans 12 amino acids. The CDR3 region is CAISGRETEAFF.

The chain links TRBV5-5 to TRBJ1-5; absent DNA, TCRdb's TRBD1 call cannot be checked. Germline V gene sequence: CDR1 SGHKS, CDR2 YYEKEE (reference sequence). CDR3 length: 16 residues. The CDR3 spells CASSLGQGYGNQPQHF. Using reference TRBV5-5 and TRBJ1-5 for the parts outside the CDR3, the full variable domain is DAGVTQSPTHLIKTRGQQVTLRCSPISGHKSVSWYQQVLGQGPQFIFQYYEKEERGRGNFPDRFSARQFPNYSSELNVNALLLGDSALYLCASSLGQGYGNQPQHFGDGTRLSIL.

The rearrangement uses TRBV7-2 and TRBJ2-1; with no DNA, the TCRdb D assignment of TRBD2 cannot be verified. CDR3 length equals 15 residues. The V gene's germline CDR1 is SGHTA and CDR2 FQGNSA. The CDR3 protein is CASSLAGGHYNEQFF.

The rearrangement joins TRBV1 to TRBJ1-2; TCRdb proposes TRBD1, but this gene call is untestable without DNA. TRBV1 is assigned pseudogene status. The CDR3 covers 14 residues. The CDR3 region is CTSSPDRAPRGYTF.

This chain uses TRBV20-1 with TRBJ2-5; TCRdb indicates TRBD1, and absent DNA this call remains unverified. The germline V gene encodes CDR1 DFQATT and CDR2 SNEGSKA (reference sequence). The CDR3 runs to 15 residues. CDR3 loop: CSARMLLAGGETQYF.

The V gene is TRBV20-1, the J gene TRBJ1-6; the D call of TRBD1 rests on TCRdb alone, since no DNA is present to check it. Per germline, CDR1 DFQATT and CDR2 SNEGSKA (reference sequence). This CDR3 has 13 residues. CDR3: CSAKWGEHSPLHF.

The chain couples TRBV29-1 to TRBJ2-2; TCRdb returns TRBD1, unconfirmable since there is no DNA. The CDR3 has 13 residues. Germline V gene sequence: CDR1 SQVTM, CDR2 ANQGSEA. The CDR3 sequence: CSGWGQDTGELFF.

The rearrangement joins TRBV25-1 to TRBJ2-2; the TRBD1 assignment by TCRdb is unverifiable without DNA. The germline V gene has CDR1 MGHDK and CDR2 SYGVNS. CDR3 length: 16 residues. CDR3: CASSEERGENTGELFF.

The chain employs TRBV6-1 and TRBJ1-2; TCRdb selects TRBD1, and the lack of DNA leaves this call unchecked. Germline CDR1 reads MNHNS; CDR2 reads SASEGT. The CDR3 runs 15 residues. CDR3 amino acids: CASSALRDRGGGYTF.

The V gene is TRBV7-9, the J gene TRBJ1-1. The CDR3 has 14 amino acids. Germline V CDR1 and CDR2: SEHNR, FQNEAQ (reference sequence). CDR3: CASSHSDRNTEAFF.

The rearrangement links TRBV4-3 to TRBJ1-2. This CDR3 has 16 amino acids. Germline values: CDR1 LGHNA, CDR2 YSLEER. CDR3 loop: CASSRRLGEMSDGYTF.

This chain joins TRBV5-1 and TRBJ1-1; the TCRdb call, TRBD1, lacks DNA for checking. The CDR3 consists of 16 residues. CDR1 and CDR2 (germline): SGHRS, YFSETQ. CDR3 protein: CASSWGGGMMNTEAFF.

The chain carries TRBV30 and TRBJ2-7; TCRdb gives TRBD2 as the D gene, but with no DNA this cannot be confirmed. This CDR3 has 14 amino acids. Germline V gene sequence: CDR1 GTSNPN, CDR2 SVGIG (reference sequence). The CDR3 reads CAWSPGTTLGEQYF.

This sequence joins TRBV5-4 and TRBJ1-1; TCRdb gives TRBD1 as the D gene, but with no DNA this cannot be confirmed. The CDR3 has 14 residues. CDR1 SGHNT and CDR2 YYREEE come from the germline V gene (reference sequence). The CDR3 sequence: CASSLDKGKAEAFF. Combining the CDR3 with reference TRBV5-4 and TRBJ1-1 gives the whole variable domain ETGVTQSPTHLIKTRGQQVTLRCSSQSGHNTVSWYQQALGQGPQFIFQYYREEENGRGNFPPRFSGLQFPNYSSELNVNALELDDSALYLCASSLDKGKAEAFFGQGTRLTVV.

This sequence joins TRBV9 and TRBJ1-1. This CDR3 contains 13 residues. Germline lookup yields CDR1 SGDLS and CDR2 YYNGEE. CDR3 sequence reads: CASSAHANTEAFF. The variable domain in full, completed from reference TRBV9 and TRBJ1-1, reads DSGVTQTPKHLITATGQRVTLRCSPRSGDLSVYWYQQSLDQGLQFLIQYYNGEERAKGNILERFSAQQFPDLHSELNLSSLELGDSALYFCASSAHANTEAFFGQGTRLTVV.

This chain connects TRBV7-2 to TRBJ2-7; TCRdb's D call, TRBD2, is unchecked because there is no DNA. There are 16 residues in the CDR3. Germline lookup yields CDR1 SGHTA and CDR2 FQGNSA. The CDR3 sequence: CASSLTAGEVFLEQYF.

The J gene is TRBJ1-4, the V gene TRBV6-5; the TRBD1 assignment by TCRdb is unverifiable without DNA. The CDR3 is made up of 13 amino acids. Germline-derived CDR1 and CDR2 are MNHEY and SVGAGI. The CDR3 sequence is CASRQGGGEKLFF.

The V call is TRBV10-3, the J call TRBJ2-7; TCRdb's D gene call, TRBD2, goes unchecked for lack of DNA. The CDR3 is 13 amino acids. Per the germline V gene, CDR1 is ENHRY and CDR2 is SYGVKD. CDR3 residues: CAISTSGWNEQYF.